Described below is a single T cell receptor beta chain sequence and its context. This sample was included in a study of shared clonotypes between healthy human individuals. TCRdb's table, derived via immunoSEQ multiplex PCR, lists solely in-frame clones and lacks some. The profile shows over a million clones, 78% of them singletons. The germline CDR1 and CDR2 sequences are SGDLS and YYNGEE. The CDR3 covers 17 residues. V was pared by 3 bases and J by 0 bases, with 6 bases of the junction left unmatched. This rearrangement joins TRBV9 to TRBJ1-4; 9 bases line up with TRBD1. Sequencing used memory CD4+ T cells from PBMCs. Subset indicated: CD45RA-negative fraction. The clonotype was recovered from a man younger than 35 in good health. Some clones in this sample may be carry-over from other donors' samples. In nucleotides, the CDR3 is TGTGCCAGCAGCGCCGGGACAGGGACTGCAACTAATGAAAAACTGTTTTTT. It translates to CASSAGTGTATNEKLFF.